Sequencing of this TCR beta chain was carried out in a study of blood T cell repertoires in COVID-19. This table comes from immunoSEQ multiplex PCR, and its TCRdb copy is limited to in-frame clones, with some not included. The sample carries 150,000 or so clones, around 83% recorded once. J lost 3 bases, V lost 1 base, and 4 bases had no gene match. CDR3 size: 16 residues. CDR1 and CDR2 from the germline V gene are LNHDA and SQIVND (reference sequence). This rearrangement joins TRBV19 to TRBJ2-2, with 8 bases that match TRBD1. This receptor was identified in a woman aged 60-75 years with COVID-19, enrolled during active disease. The sample was peripheral blood. CDR3 DNA: TGTGCCAGTAGTATAGCAGGGGGCCATTACACCGGGGAGCTGTTTTTT. Protein sequence: CASSIAGGHYTGELFF.